A selection of T cell receptor beta chains follows, all from one sample in a study of CD4 T cells in relation to SARS-CoV-2 and coronaviruses. The antigens for these receptors are not known. Sequencing used immunoSEQ multiplex PCR; TCRdb keeps in-frame clones, though not all of them. The table has 19,000 or so clones, approximately 78% seen once; the top ten hold approximately 19%. Material for sequencing was CD4+ T cells from PBMCs, cultured in vitro. Source of these receptors: a human donor in good health. Both conserved end residues are part of each CDR3. Fields, in order: J gene, clone size, CDR3 length, V gene, D gene, CDR3 protein, CDR3 DNA. The D gene is left open where the match is weak. Where a row states a size, it is once, few, many or the class of an expanded clone; other rows omit it.

>TRBJ2-7|-|16|TRBV19|-
CASSIQRLQAPYEQYF
TGTGCCAGTAGTATTCAGAGACTTCAAGCGCCCTACGAGCAGTACTTC
>TRBJ2-5|-|16|TRBV28|TRBD2
CASSLGTRGGAETQYF
TGTGCCAGCAGTTTAGGGACGCGGGGGGGGGCTGAGACCCAGTACTTC
>TRBJ2-7|-|16|TRBV30|-
CAWSGREGRRLYEQYF
TGTGCCTGGAGCGGGAGAGAGGGACGGAGACTCTACGAGCAGTACTTC
>TRBJ2-7|-|14|TRBV28|TRBD1
CASSLTGGVYEQYF
TGTGCCAGCAGCCTGACAGGGGGCGTGTACGAGCAGTACTTC
>TRBJ2-7|few|12|TRBV5-6|-
CASSLEETEQYF
TGTGCCAGCAGCTTGGAAGAGACTGAGCAGTACTTC
>TRBJ2-5|-|14|TRBV7-2|-
CASSSNGGTETQYF
TGTGCCAGCAGCTCCAATGGCGGGACAGAGACCCAGTACTTC
>TRBJ2-5|-|12|TRBV30|-
CACLRGGETQYF
TGTGCCTGCCTCAGGGGAGGGGAGACCCAGTACTTC
>TRBJ1-2|-|13|TRBV3-1/TRBV3-2|TRBD1
CASTRGQGGGYTF
TGTGCCAGCACCCGGGGACAGGGTGGTGGCTACACCTTC
>TRBJ2-1|once|16|TRBV24-1|-
CATSDQTGSSYNEQFF
TGTGCCACCAGTGACCAGACAGGAAGCTCCTACAATGAGCAGTTCTTC
>TRBJ2-3|-|17|TRBV24-1|-
CATSDPTSLKHSDTQYF
TGTGCCACCAGTGATCCCACGTCACTAAAGCACTCAGATACGCAGTATTTT
>TRBJ2-2|-|15|TRBV30|-
CAWSVVGGSTGELFF
TGTGCCTGGAGTGTAGTAGGGGGGTCGACCGGGGAGCTGTTTTTT
>TRBJ2-5|-|13|TRBV10-3|-
CAISRAEKETQYF
TGTGCCATCAGCCGAGCGGAAAAAGAGACCCAGTACTTC
>TRBJ2-5|-|12|TRBV6-5|-
CASSYLQETQYF
TGTGCCAGCAGTTACCTCCAAGAGACCCAGTACTTC
>TRBJ1-1|-|16|TRBV5-1|-
CASGGGTSAGDTEAFF
TGCGCCAGCGGAGGGGGAACATCCGCAGGGGACACTGAAGCTTTCTTT
>TRBJ2-3|-|21|TRBV6-2/TRBV6-3|TRBD2
CASSYSSGLAGGVSSTDTQYF
TGTGCCAGCAGTTACTCCTCAGGACTAGCGGGAGGCGTCTCTAGCACAGATACGCAGTATTTT
>TRBJ2-3|-|14|TRBV25-1|TRBD1
CASSRDRGRNTQYF
TGTGCCAGCAGTCGGGACAGGGGTAGAAATACGCAGTATTTT
>TRBJ1-4|-|16|TRBV18|TRBD1
CASSPILGTGVEKLFF
TGTGCCAGCTCACCAATTCTCGGGACAGGGGTGGAAAAACTGTTTTTT
>TRBJ1-4|few|14|TRBV7-9|-
CASSLGTSNEKLFF
TGTGCCAGCAGCTTAGGGACAAGTAATGAAAAACTGTTTTTT
>TRBJ2-3|-|17|TRBV24-1|-
CATSDFGTTSSTDTQYF
TGTGCCACCAGTGATTTTGGGACAACCTCTAGCACAGATACGCAGTATTTT
>TRBJ2-3|-|16|TRBV7-9|TRBD2
CASSDRDYLSTDTQYF
TGTGCCAGCAGCGACCGGGACTACCTGAGCACAGATACGCAGTATTTT
>TRBJ2-7|few|13|TRBV18|-
CASSPPGGLEQYF
TGTGCCAGCTCACCACCGGGGGGGCTCGAGCAGTACTTC
>TRBJ2-2|-|13|TRBV2|-
CASSVQHTGELFF
TGTGCCAGCAGTGTCCAGCACACCGGGGAGCTGTTTTTT
>TRBJ2-2|once|20|TRBV30|-
CAWSKVQLRDNGRSTGELFF
TGTGCCTGGAGTAAGGTTCAACTTCGGGACAACGGAAGGAGCACCGGGGAGCTGTTTTTT
>TRBJ2-7|few|12|TRBV6-1|TRBD2
CASSERGGEQYF
TGTGCCAGCAGTGAACGGGGGGGTGAGCAGTACTTC
>TRBJ1-2|few|14|TRBV3-1/TRBV3-2|-
CASSQGLTGHGYTF
TGTGCCAGCAGCCAAGGGTTAACAGGGCACGGCTACACCTTC
>TRBJ1-1|-|13|TRBV24-1|-
CATSDLQATEAFF
TGTGCCACCAGTGATTTGCAAGCCACTGAAGCTTTCTTT
>TRBJ1-5|once|12|TRBV27|-
CASSPSNQPQHF
TGTGCCAGCAGCCCTAGCAATCAGCCCCAGCATTTT
>TRBJ2-1|-|16|TRBV10-1|-
CASSESGGASYNEQFF
TGCGCCAGCAGTGAGTCAGGGGGGGCCTCCTACAATGAGCAGTTCTTC
>TRBJ2-7|-|14|TRBV6-1|-
CASSEIGPPYEQYF
TGTGCCAGCAGTGAAATCGGTCCTCCCTACGAGCAGTACTTC
>TRBJ2-1|-|21|TRBV27|TRBD2
CASSNSRDAGLAGLRYNEQFF
TGTGCCAGCAGCAATTCCAGGGACGCGGGACTAGCGGGGCTGCGTTACAATGAGCAGTTCTTC
>TRBJ2-7|few|14|TRBV19|TRBD2
CASSIASGNFEQYF
TGTGCCAGTAGTATAGCTAGCGGGAACTTCGAGCAGTACTTC
>TRBJ2-5|-|13|TRBV28|-
CASSLHGQETQYF
TGTGCCAGCAGTTTACACGGTCAAGAGACCCAGTACTTC
>TRBJ2-7|-|14|TRBV28|-
CASGMIHRGDEQYF
TGTGCCAGCGGAATGATCCACCGAGGGGACGAGCAGTACTTC
>TRBJ1-5|-|12|TRBV6-6|-
CASSRSDQPQHF
TGTGCCAGCAGTCGCTCGGATCAGCCCCAGCATTTT
>TRBJ1-5|-|14|TRBV6-5|-
CASSYGQGRQPQHF
TGTGCCAGCAGTTACGGGCAGGGACGGCAGCCCCAGCATTTT
>TRBJ2-1|-|12|TRBV6-5|-
CASSYYGNEQFF
TGTGCCAGCAGTTATTACGGGAATGAGCAGTTCTTC
>TRBJ2-6|-|16|TRBV19|-
CASSPLPQSGANVLTF
TGTGCCAGTAGTCCTCTCCCACAGTCCGGGGCCAACGTCCTGACTTTC
>TRBJ1-2|once|16|TRBV20-1|TRBD1
CSASAGTGGVNYGYTF
TGCAGTGCTAGTGCCGGGACAGGGGGAGTTAACTATGGCTACACCTTC
>TRBJ1-1|-|14|TRBV2|TRBD1
CASSVQGADTEAFF
TGTGCCAGCAGTGTTCAGGGGGCGGACACTGAAGCTTTCTTT
>TRBJ1-4|-|18|TRBV21-1|-
CASSKEGGRGPANEKLFF
TGTGCCAGCAGCAAAGAGGGGGGCAGGGGGCCGGCTAATGAAAAACTGTTTTTT
>TRBJ2-3|-|16|TRBV19|TRBD2
CASSYFRREVSDTQYF
TGTGCCAGTAGTTACTTCAGGCGGGAGGTTTCAGATACGCAGTATTTT
>TRBJ2-7|-|13|TRBV7-8|-
CASSPLDSYEQYF
TGTGCCAGCAGCCCGCTTGACAGTTACGAGCAGTACTTC
>TRBJ1-1|-|15|TRBV7-3|-
CASSPHGGTNTEAFF
TGTGCCAGCAGCCCACACGGGGGAACGAACACTGAAGCTTTCTTT
>TRBJ1-6|-|17|TRBV3-1/TRBV3-2|-
CASSQASDYIEFSPLHF
TGTGCCAGCAGCCAAGCCTCCGACTATATTGAATTCTCACCCCTCCACTTT
>TRBJ1-4|-|13|TRBV2|-
CASSELRGEKLFF
TGTGCCAGCAGTGAACTCCGGGGGGAAAAACTGTTTTTT
>TRBJ1-2|-|9|TRBV20-1|-
CSAPFGYTF
TGCAGTGCTCCTTTCGGCTACACCTTC
>TRBJ1-2|-|13|TRBV19|TRBD1
CASGQELNYGYTF
TGTGCCAGCGGACAGGAGCTCAACTATGGCTACACCTTC
>TRBJ2-2|few|16|TRBV5-1|-
CASSLRVLGTNGELFF
TGCGCCAGCAGCTTGCGGGTCTTGGGTACCAACGGGGAGCTGTTTTTT
>TRBJ1-2|once|14|TRBV6-5|TRBD1
CASSYRQGSYGYTF
TGTGCCAGCAGTTACCGACAGGGCAGCTATGGCTACACCTTC
>TRBJ2-1|-|17|TRBV6-1|TRBD1
CASSEVIWDRGIHEQFF
TGTGCCAGCAGTGAAGTTATCTGGGACAGGGGCATCCATGAGCAGTTCTTC
>TRBJ2-1|-|15|TRBV7-3|TRBD2
CASSLQGLNYNEQFF
TGTGCCAGCAGCTTACAGGGACTAAACTACAATGAGCAGTTCTTC